Shown below are 14 T cell receptor beta chains from a single sample sequenced in a study of T cell responses to AZD1222 COVID-19 vaccine. Repertoires were generated with immunoSEQ multiplex PCR, while TCRdb's copy carries only in-frame clones and drops some. In the table there are about 89,000 clones, 86% of which are singletons. Sequenced material: peripheral blood, taken 28 days after the second AZD1222 dose. The receptor set was obtained from an adult who received the AZD1222 COVID-19 vaccine.

This sequence joins TRBV7-6 and TRBJ1-4, with a weak D call TRBD1 (5 bases). The CDR3 totals 16 residues. Germline CDR1 and CDR2: SGHVS and FNYEAQ. V gave up 3 bases and J gave up 4 bases, with 15 bases separating them. CDR3 nucleotides: TGTGCCAGCAGCTTGGGCCCGGGACCGAGTAATGAAAAACTGTTTTTT. Translated, it gives CASSLGPGPSNEKLFF.

The chain is built from TRBV5-1 and TRBJ2-1; TRBD2 matches 10 bases. The germline CDR1 and CDR2 sequences are SGHRS and YFSETQ. This CDR3 is 17 amino acids long. V shed 0 bases, J shed 6 bases, and the junction held 9 bases outside the gene matches. This CDR3 is CASSLDLSSGGGNEQFF. The CDR3 DNA follows: TGCGCCAGCAGCTTGGATCTGTCCAGCGGGGGGGGCAATGAGCAGTTCTTC.

This clone was seen a few times. The chain recombines TRBV19 with TRBJ1-4, with a possible D match to TRBD1 (5 bases). Germline CDR1 reads LNHDA; CDR2 reads SQIVND (reference sequence). The CDR3 extends over 17 amino acids. Trimming cost V 5 bases and J 0 bases, with 16 bases left between them. The CDR3 loop reads CASSSPRGTATNEKLFF. The CDR3 DNA follows: TGTGCCAGTAGTTCGCCTCGGGGGACCGCAACTAATGAAAAACTGTTTTTT.

This clone was found once. This chain connects TRBV9 to TRBJ2-5; D remains ambiguous. The length of the CDR3 is 12 residues. Looked up from germline, CDR1 is SGDLS and CDR2 is YYNGEE. The V gene lost 4 bases and the J gene lost 7 bases, with 11 bases spanning the gap. The CDR3 here is CASSPDLGTQYF. CDR3 DNA sequence: TGTGCCAGCAGCCCCGATCTCGGGACCCAGTACTTC.

The chain has TRBV28 and TRBJ2-5; D not resolved. Per germline, CDR1 MDHEN and CDR2 SYDVKM. This CDR3 comprises 13 residues. Trimming pared 7 bases from V and 2 bases from J, leaving 11 bases between. CDR3 region: CASTRVQQETQYF. CDR3 in DNA: TGTGCCAGCACTAGGGTTCAACAAGAGACCCAGTACTTC.

The J gene is TRBJ2-7, the V gene TRBV7-8; TRBD1 matches 9 bases. The ends lost 5 bases at V and 1 base at J; junction bases unmatched: 6. The germline CDR1 and CDR2 sequences are SGHVS and FQNEAQ. The CDR3 is 15 amino acids. The CDR3 loop is CASSRGQGRSYEQYF. The CDR3 DNA follows: TGTGCCAGCAGCCGGGGACAGGGACGATCCTACGAGCAGTACTTC.

The chain is built from TRBV19 and TRBJ1-1; 8 nucleotides agree with TRBD1. The CDR3 is 16 amino acids. The V segment lost 4 bases and the J segment 0 bases; nucleotides outside the gene matches: 7. Germline-derived CDR1 and CDR2 are LNHDA and SQIVND (reference sequence). The CDR3 DNA follows: TGTGCCAGTAGTACTCGACAGGGGTCGATGAACACTGAAGCTTTCTTT. Its protein product is CASSTRQGSMNTEAFF.

The rearrangement uses TRBV5-4 and TRBJ2-7, with unresolved D. The CDR3 contains 13 residues. V lost 0 bases, J lost 3 bases, and 7 bases lay in between. The germline V gene encodes CDR1 SGHNT and CDR2 YYREEE (reference sequence). This CDR3 reads CASSLGELYEQYF. The CDR3 DNA is TGTGCCAGCAGCTTGGGGGAACTCTACGAGCAGTACTTC.

V is TRBV7-2 and J is TRBJ2-7, with no clear D. The germline V gene has CDR1 SGHTA and CDR2 FQGNSA. The CDR3 totals 12 residues. Trimming cost V 5 bases and J 2 bases, with 7 bases left between them. CDR3 sequence (DNA): TGTGCCAGCAGCCAATCTGCCTACGAGCAGTACTTC. Protein product: CASSQSAYEQYF.

The CDR3 spells CASSQEDRGSYNEQFF. CDR3 DNA sequence: TGTGCCAGCAGCCAGGAGGACAGGGGCTCCTACAATGAGCAGTTCTTC. This chain uses TRBV5-5 with TRBJ2-1; 9 positions match TRBD1. Trimming cost V 4 bases and J 0 bases; bases outside gene matches: 5. This CDR3 is 16 amino acids long. CDR1 is SGHKS, CDR2 YYEKEE, per germline (reference sequence).

This clone was seen a handful of times. The chain employs TRBV5-4 and TRBJ2-1, with TRBD2 matching over 7 bases. Germline CDR1 SGHNT, CDR2 YYREEE (reference sequence). The CDR3 runs to 15 residues. J was trimmed by 4 bases and V by 0 bases; bases with no gene match: 4. The CDR3 bases are TGTGCCAGCAGCTTGGAACTAGCGAATTACAATGAGCAGTTCTTC. This gives the protein CASSLELANYNEQFF.

The CDR3 region is CASSLVARGGGETQYF. The CDR3 region has the DNA TGTGCCAGCAGCTTGGTGGCGCGGGGGGGCGGGGAGACCCAGTACTTC. V gene TRBV5-5 combines with J gene TRBJ2-5; 9 positions agree with TRBD2. CDR3 length equals 16 residues. Trimming took 0 bases from V and 5 from J; bases not matched to a gene: 8. Germline V CDR1 and CDR2: SGHKS, YYEKEE (reference sequence).

This clone was observed a few times. This chain connects TRBV3-1 (or the pseudogene TRBV3-2) to TRBJ2-5, with a possible D match to TRBD2 (6 bases). CDR3 length: 17 residues. Germline V CDR1 and CDR2: LGHDT, YNNKEL (reference sequence). Trimming took 4 bases from V and 5 from J, leaving 23 bases between them. CDR3 sequence: CASSPGRTGEASETQYF. The CDR3 DNA follows: TGTGCCAGCAGCCCTGGTCGTACGGGAGAGGCCAGTGAGACCCAGTACTTC.

In this sample, this clone turned up once. V is TRBV18 and J is TRBJ2-2; a possible D gene is TRBD1 (7 bases). The germline V gene has CDR1 KGHSH and CDR2 LQKENI. V lost 8 bases to trimming and J lost 4 bases, with 11 bases between them. The CDR3 covers 13 residues. The CDR3 DNA is TGTGCCAGCCGCGGGACAGCCACCGGGGAGCTGTTTTTT. This sequence encodes CASRGTATGELFF.